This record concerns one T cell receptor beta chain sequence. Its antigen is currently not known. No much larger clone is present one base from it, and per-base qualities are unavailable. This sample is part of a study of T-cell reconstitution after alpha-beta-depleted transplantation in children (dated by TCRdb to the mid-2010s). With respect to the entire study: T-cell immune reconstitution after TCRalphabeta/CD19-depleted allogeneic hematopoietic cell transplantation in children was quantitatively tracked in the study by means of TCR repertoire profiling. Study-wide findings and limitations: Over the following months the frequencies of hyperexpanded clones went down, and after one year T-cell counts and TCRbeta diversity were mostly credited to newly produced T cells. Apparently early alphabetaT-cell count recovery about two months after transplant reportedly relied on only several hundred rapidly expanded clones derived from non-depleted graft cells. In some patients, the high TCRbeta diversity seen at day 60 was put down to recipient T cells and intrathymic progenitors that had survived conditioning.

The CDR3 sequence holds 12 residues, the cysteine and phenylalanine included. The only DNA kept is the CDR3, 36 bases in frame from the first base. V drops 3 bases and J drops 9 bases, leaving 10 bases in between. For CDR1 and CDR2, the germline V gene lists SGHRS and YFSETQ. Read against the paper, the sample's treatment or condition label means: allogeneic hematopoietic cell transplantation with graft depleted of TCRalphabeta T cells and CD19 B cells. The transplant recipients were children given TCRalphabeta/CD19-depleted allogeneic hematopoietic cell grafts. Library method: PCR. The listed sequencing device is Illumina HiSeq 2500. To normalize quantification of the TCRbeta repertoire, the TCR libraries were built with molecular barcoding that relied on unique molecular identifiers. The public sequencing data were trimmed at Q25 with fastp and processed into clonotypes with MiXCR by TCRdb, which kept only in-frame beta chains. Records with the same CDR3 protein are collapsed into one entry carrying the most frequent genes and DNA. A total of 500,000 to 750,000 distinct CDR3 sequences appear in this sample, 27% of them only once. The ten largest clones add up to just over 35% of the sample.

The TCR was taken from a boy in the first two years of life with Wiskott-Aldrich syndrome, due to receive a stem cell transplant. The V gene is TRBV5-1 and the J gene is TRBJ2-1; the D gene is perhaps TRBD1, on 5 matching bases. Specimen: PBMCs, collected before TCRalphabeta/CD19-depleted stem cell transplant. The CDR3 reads CASSSQGLEQFF. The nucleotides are TGCGCCAGCAGCTCCCAGGGTCTTGAGCAGTTCTTC.